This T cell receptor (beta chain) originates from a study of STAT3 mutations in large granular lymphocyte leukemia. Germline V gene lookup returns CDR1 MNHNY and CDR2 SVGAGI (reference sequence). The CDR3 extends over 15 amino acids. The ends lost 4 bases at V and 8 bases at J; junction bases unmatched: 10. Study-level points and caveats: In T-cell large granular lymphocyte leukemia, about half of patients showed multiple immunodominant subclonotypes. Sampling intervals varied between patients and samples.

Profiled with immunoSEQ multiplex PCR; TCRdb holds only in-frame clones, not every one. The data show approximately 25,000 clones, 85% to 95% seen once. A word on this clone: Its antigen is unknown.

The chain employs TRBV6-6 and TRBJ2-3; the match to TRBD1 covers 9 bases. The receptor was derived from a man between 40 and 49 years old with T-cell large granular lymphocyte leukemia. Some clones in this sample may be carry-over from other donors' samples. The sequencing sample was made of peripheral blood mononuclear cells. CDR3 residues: CASSSPDRGPSTQYF. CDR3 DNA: TGTGCCAGCAGTTCCCCGGACAGGGGTCCTTCTACGCAGTATTTT.